The rows below give T cell receptor beta chains drawn from one sample of a study of tumor and adjacent non-tumor tissue in lung cancer. TCRdb reanalysed the multiplex PCR reads using MiXCR and keeps one entry per CDR3 protein. The sample carries 90,000 to 110,000 distinct CDR3 sequences, roughly 80% recorded once. The sequenced sample was lung tumor tissue. The receptors were sampled from a woman in her sixties or seventies with non-small cell lung cancer. Both conserved end residues are part of each CDR3. Each record gives: CDR3 protein, CDR3 DNA, J gene, V gene, D gene, clone size. The D gene is left open where the match is weak. Clone size appears in some rows only: once, few, many, or a class for an expanded clone.

CDR3aa: CASSESGQLNTEAFF
CDR3nt: TGTGCCAGCAGTGAATCGGGACAGTTGAACACTGAAGCTTTCTTT
j_gene: TRBJ1-1
v_gene: TRBV25-1
d_gene: TRBD1
abundance: few

CDR3aa: CASSSDLSGNTEAFF
CDR3nt: TGTGCCAGCAGCTCAGACCTTTCGGGAAACACTGAAGCTTTCTTT
j_gene: TRBJ1-1
v_gene: TRBV11-3
d_gene: -
abundance: -

CDR3aa: CSILGQEASGGGYTF
CDR3nt: TGCAGCATCTTGGGACAGGAGGCAAGTGGGGGTGGCTACACGTTC
j_gene: TRBJ1-2
v_gene: TRBV29-1
d_gene: TRBD1
abundance: -

CDR3aa: CASSSKGNQPQHF
CDR3nt: TGCGCCAGCAGTTCGAAAGGCAATCAGCCCCAGCATTTT
j_gene: TRBJ1-5
v_gene: TRBV28
d_gene: -
abundance: once

CDR3aa: CASSESGRMANTF
CDR3nt: TGTGCCAGCAGTGAAAGTGGGCGTATGGCTAACACCTTC
j_gene: TRBJ1-2
v_gene: TRBV11-1
d_gene: -
abundance: -

CDR3aa: CSVEGGTGDWETQYF
CDR3nt: TGCAGCGTTGAGGGGGGCACAGGGGATTGGGAGACCCAGTACTTC
j_gene: TRBJ2-5
v_gene: TRBV29-1
d_gene: -
abundance: many

CDR3aa: CDSSPGPIYF
CDR3nt: TGTGACAGCAGTCCGGGACCCATATATTTC
j_gene: TRBJ1-3
v_gene: TRBV25-1
d_gene: -
abundance: -

CDR3aa: CASSQAGKFNQPQHF
CDR3nt: TGTGCCAGCAGCCAAGCGGGCAAATTCAATCAGCCCCAGCACTTT
j_gene: TRBJ1-5
v_gene: TRBV4-2
d_gene: -
abundance: -

CDR3aa: CASTYSYVEQYF
CDR3nt: TGTGCGAGCACTTACTCCTATGTCGAGCAGTACTTC
j_gene: TRBJ2-7
v_gene: TRBV6-6
d_gene: -
abundance: -

CDR3aa: CASSTSGGRTDTQYF
CDR3nt: TGTGCCAGCAGCACAAGCGGGGGGCGCACAGATACGCAGTATTTT
j_gene: TRBJ2-3
v_gene: TRBV13
d_gene: TRBD2
abundance: many

CDR3aa: CSVTTGYRAFF
CDR3nt: TGCAGTGTAACGACAGGGTACAGAGCTTTCTTT
j_gene: TRBJ1-1
v_gene: TRBV20-1
d_gene: TRBD1
abundance: -

CDR3aa: CASSHGGMVIQETQYF
CDR3nt: TGTGCCAGCAGCCACGGAGGAATGGTGATCCAAGAGACCCAGTATTTC
j_gene: TRBJ2-5
v_gene: TRBV7-8
d_gene: -
abundance: -

CDR3aa: CASRQARSNQSQHF
CDR3nt: TGCGCCAGCAGGCAGGCAAGGAGCAATCAGTCCCAGCATTTT
j_gene: TRBJ1-5
v_gene: TRBV4-1
d_gene: -
abundance: -

CDR3aa: CASSYSNSEGTGNTVYF
CDR3nt: TGTGCCAGCAGTTACTCGAACTCTGAGGGTACAGGAAACACAGTATATTTT
j_gene: TRBJ1-3
v_gene: TRBV6-5
d_gene: -
abundance: -

CDR3aa: CAGSPRSSVNYGYTF
CDR3nt: TGTGCCGGCAGCCCTCGGTCTTCAGTTAACTATGGCTACACCTTC
j_gene: TRBJ1-2
v_gene: TRBV11-2
d_gene: -
abundance: -

CDR3aa: CVSSDGTAGVNYGYTF
CDR3nt: TGTGTCAGCAGCGACGGGACAGCGGGGGTTAACTATGGCTACACCTTC
j_gene: TRBJ1-2
v_gene: TRBV11-1
d_gene: TRBD1
abundance: -

CDR3aa: CASSTQNGTGHEQYF
CDR3nt: TGTGCCAGCAGCACGCAAAACGGGACTGGTCACGAGCAGTACTTC
j_gene: TRBJ2-7
v_gene: TRBV5-6
d_gene: -
abundance: -

CDR3aa: CACSRTTQQETHYF
CDR3nt: TGTGCCTGCAGTCGGACTACACAACAAGAGACCCATTACTTC
j_gene: TRBJ2-5
v_gene: TRBV6-2/TRBV6-3
d_gene: -
abundance: -

CDR3aa: CSANGQTGDLLF
CDR3nt: TGCAGTGCTAACGGACAGACCGGGGATCTGCTTTTT
j_gene: TRBJ2-2
v_gene: TRBV20-1
d_gene: -
abundance: -

CDR3aa: CVSRPGGVSFNEQFF
CDR3nt: TGTGTCAGCAGGCCCGGGGGAGTCTCCTTCAATGAGCAGTTCTTC
j_gene: TRBJ2-1
v_gene: TRBV6-2/TRBV6-3
d_gene: -
abundance: once

CDR3aa: CASSYPGTPVRYEQHF
CDR3nt: TGTGCCAGCAGCTATCCCGGGACACCAGTGCGGTACGAGCAGCACTTC
j_gene: TRBJ2-7
v_gene: TRBV6-5
d_gene: -
abundance: -

CDR3aa: CASSLQGTGSNQPQHF
CDR3nt: TGTGCCAGCAGTTTACAGGGGACCGGTAGCAATCAGCCCCAGCATTTT
j_gene: TRBJ1-5
v_gene: TRBV12-3/TRBV12-4
d_gene: -
abundance: many

CDR3aa: CASSPLRGGTGNTEAFF
CDR3nt: TGTGCCAGCAGCCCTCTGCGAGGTGGGACTGGGAACACTGAAGCTTTCTTT
j_gene: TRBJ1-1
v_gene: TRBV4-2
d_gene: -
abundance: -

CDR3aa: CASSPRGLAGWDVKFF
CDR3nt: TGTGCCAGCAGCCCGAGGGGGTTAGCGGGTTGGGATGTGAAGTTCTTC
j_gene: TRBJ2-1
v_gene: TRBV11-1
d_gene: -
abundance: -

CDR3aa: CASSPRGTDYEQYF
CDR3nt: TGTGCCAGCAGCCCTCGTGGGACAGACTACGAGCAGTACTTC
j_gene: TRBJ2-7
v_gene: TRBV7-9
d_gene: TRBD1
abundance: few

CDR3aa: CASSRYGTLAKNIQYF
CDR3nt: TGTGCCAGCAGTCGATATGGCACTTTAGCCAAAAACATTCAGTACTTC
j_gene: TRBJ2-4
v_gene: TRBV12-3/TRBV12-4
d_gene: -
abundance: -

CDR3aa: CASSISTGTAERYF
CDR3nt: TGTGCCAGCAGCATATCCACCGGGACAGCCGAACGGTACTTC
j_gene: TRBJ2-7
v_gene: TRBV11-2
d_gene: TRBD1
abundance: -

CDR3aa: CSVGSGGNLEKLFF
CDR3nt: TGCAGCGTTGGGTCAGGGGGCAATCTTGAAAAACTGTTTTTT
j_gene: TRBJ1-4
v_gene: TRBV29-1
d_gene: TRBD1
abundance: many

CDR3aa: CSAGGGIHEQYF
CDR3nt: TGCAGCGCAGGTGGGGGAATCCACGAGCAATACTTC
j_gene: TRBJ2-7
v_gene: TRBV29-1
d_gene: -
abundance: -

CDR3aa: CSARAVEVAKPPNEQFF
CDR3nt: TGCAGTGCTAGAGCCGTCGAGGTGGCAAAGCCTCCCAATGAGCAGTTCTTC
j_gene: TRBJ2-1
v_gene: TRBV20-1
d_gene: -
abundance: -

CDR3aa: CSAGEGWNEQFF
CDR3nt: TGCAGTGCCGGGGAGGGGTGGAATGAGCAGTTCTTC
j_gene: TRBJ2-1
v_gene: TRBV20-1
d_gene: TRBD2
abundance: many

CDR3aa: CASSQGQSRGSEQYF
CDR3nt: TGCGCCAGCAGTCAAGGCCAGTCCAGGGGCTCCGAGCAGTACTTC
j_gene: TRBJ2-7
v_gene: TRBV4-3
d_gene: -
abundance: -

CDR3aa: CVSSAVLYAQYF
CDR3nt: TGTGTCAGCAGTGCCGTTCTTTACGCGCAGTACTTC
j_gene: TRBJ2-7
v_gene: TRBV6-2/TRBV6-3
d_gene: -
abundance: -

CDR3aa: CSAATTSGSSYDQYF
CDR3nt: TGCAGTGCTGCAACCACTAGCGGCAGCTCCTACGATCAGTACTTC
j_gene: TRBJ2-7
v_gene: TRBV20-1
d_gene: TRBD2
abundance: -

CDR3aa: CASIQDLQGNYGYTF
CDR3nt: TGCGCCAGCATCCAAGATCTACAGGGGAACTATGGCTACACCTTC
j_gene: TRBJ1-2
v_gene: TRBV4-3
d_gene: TRBD1
abundance: -

CDR3aa: CASRFPTRGNIQNF
CDR3nt: TGTGCCAGCAGGTTCCCCACCAGAGGGAACATTCAGAACTTC
j_gene: TRBJ2-4
v_gene: TRBV11-2
d_gene: -
abundance: -

CDR3aa: CASSLYRDRVLLDGYTF
CDR3nt: TGTGCCAGCAGCCTTTACCGGGACAGGGTACTTTTAGATGGCTACACCTTC
j_gene: TRBJ1-2
v_gene: TRBV7-2
d_gene: TRBD1
abundance: few

CDR3aa: CSALPEGQGRGSNTGDLFF
CDR3nt: TGCAGTGCTCTCCCCGAGGGACAGGGGAGGGGATCGAACACCGGGGACCTGTTTTTT
j_gene: TRBJ2-2
v_gene: TRBV20-1
d_gene: TRBD1
abundance: once

CDR3aa: CASSLSGMEDTKYF
CDR3nt: TGTGCCAGCAGCTTGAGCGGGATGGAAGATACGAAGTATTTT
j_gene: TRBJ2-3
v_gene: TRBV11-2
d_gene: TRBD2
abundance: -

CDR3aa: CASTRGTWELFF
CDR3nt: TGCGCCAGCACCCGAGGGACCTGGGAGCTGTTTTTT
j_gene: TRBJ2-2
v_gene: TRBV11-3
d_gene: -
abundance: -

CDR3aa: CASVSRVNQPQYF
CDR3nt: TGTGCCAGCGTTAGCAGGGTCAATCAGCCCCAGTATTTT
j_gene: TRBJ2-3
v_gene: TRBV28
d_gene: -
abundance: -

CDR3aa: CASSSPQEGRTTGALFF
CDR3nt: TGTGCCAGCAGCTCTCCCCAGGAGGGGCGGACCACCGGGGCGCTGTTTTTT
j_gene: TRBJ2-2
v_gene: TRBV11-2
d_gene: -
abundance: -

CDR3aa: CASSLVGGQPQDF
CDR3nt: TGTGCCAGCAGTTTGGTAGGGGGTCAGCCCCAGGATTTT
j_gene: TRBJ1-5
v_gene: TRBV28
d_gene: -
abundance: -

CDR3aa: CAWEDPAGASRNEQFF
CDR3nt: TGTGCCTGGGAGGACCCAGCGGGAGCATCGAGGAATGAGCAGTTCTTC
j_gene: TRBJ2-1
v_gene: TRBV30
d_gene: TRBD2
abundance: few

CDR3aa: CISQTDRGTEAFF
CDR3nt: TGTATCAGCCAAACCGATAGGGGAACTGAAGCTTTCTTT
j_gene: TRBJ1-1
v_gene: TRBV6-1
d_gene: -
abundance: -

CDR3aa: CSGSLERHLNTEAFF
CDR3nt: TGTTCCGGCAGCTTGGAGAGACACCTGAACACTGAAGCTTTCTTT
j_gene: TRBJ1-1
v_gene: TRBV11-1
d_gene: -
abundance: -